This is a list of T cell receptor beta chains from one sample in a study of CD8 T cells in ankylosing spondylitis. MiXCR, applied by TCRdb to the 5' RACE reads, yields one record per CDR3 protein. The sample holds about 450,000 distinct CDR3 sequences, 25% to 30% seen once. Sequencing was carried out using blood, either unsorted or a sorted T cell fraction (not recorded which). All receptors come from a male donor with ankylosing spondylitis. Both conserved end residues are part of each CDR3. Fields, in order: V gene, J gene, CDR3 length, clone size, D gene, CDR3 DNA, CDR3 protein. The D gene is left open where the match is weak. Some rows have no size entry. The others give once, few or many, or a class for an expanded clone.

v_call: TRBV5-1
j_call: TRBJ2-7
cdr3_length: 14
clone_size: -
d_call: -
cdr3_nt: TGCGCCAGCAGCGTGGACAGATTTGATTACGAGCAGTACTTC
cdr3_aa: CASSVDRFDYEQYF

v_call: TRBV5-6
j_call: TRBJ1-1
cdr3_length: 13
clone_size: once
d_call: -
cdr3_nt: TGTGCCAGCAGCCTGGAGGGAGGGGCCGGAGCTTTCTTT
cdr3_aa: CASSLEGGAGAFF

v_call: TRBV20-1
j_call: TRBJ2-3
cdr3_length: 14
clone_size: -
d_call: TRBD1
cdr3_nt: TGCAGTGCCAAGGGGGCAGGGCGAGAGAATACGCAGTATTTT
cdr3_aa: CSAKGAGRENTQYF

v_call: TRBV29-1
j_call: TRBJ2-3
cdr3_length: 14
clone_size: -
d_call: -
cdr3_nt: TGCAGCGTTGAGATCCCGGGTGGTCCAGATACGCAGTATTTT
cdr3_aa: CSVEIPGGPDTQYF

v_call: TRBV3-1
j_call: TRBJ1-6
cdr3_length: 15
clone_size: -
d_call: -
cdr3_nt: TGTGCCAGCAGCCAAAGTTTGCTGCGGGACAAAGAACTCCACTTT
cdr3_aa: CASSQSLLRDKELHF

v_call: TRBV20-1
j_call: TRBJ1-1
cdr3_length: 14
clone_size: few
d_call: -
cdr3_nt: TGCAGTGCTAGAGTTCAGGGAGGGATCACTGAAGCTTTCTTT
cdr3_aa: CSARVQGGITEAFF

v_call: TRBV7-8
j_call: TRBJ2-1
cdr3_length: 15
clone_size: -
d_call: TRBD1
cdr3_nt: TGTGCCAGCAGCACGGACAGGGGCCTTACCAATGAGCAGTTCTTC
cdr3_aa: CASSTDRGLTNEQFF

v_call: TRBV20-1
j_call: TRBJ1-6
cdr3_length: 16
clone_size: many
d_call: -
cdr3_nt: TGCAGTGCTAGCGCCTTGGACAGAAGATATAATTCACCCCTCCACTTT
cdr3_aa: CSASALDRRYNSPLHF

v_call: TRBV30
j_call: TRBJ1-6
cdr3_length: 13
clone_size: -
d_call: -
cdr3_nt: TGTGCCTGGAGTGACGCCCCCGGGACGGCCTCGCTCTTT
cdr3_aa: CAWSDAPGTASLF

v_call: TRBV24-1
j_call: TRBJ2-3
cdr3_length: 14
clone_size: -
d_call: -
cdr3_nt: TGTGCCACCAGTGATGTGGAGTACACAGATACGCAGTATTTT
cdr3_aa: CATSDVEYTDTQYF

v_call: TRBV12-3/TRBV12-4
j_call: TRBJ2-3
cdr3_length: 18
clone_size: -
d_call: TRBD2
cdr3_nt: TGTGCCAGCAGTCCCTACGGGGTAGCGGGGAGTTTTACAGATACGCAGTATTTT
cdr3_aa: CASSPYGVAGSFTDTQYF

v_call: TRBV10-3
j_call: TRBJ2-1
cdr3_length: 16
clone_size: -
d_call: TRBD2
cdr3_nt: TGTGCCATCAGTGAGGAGGCGGGAGGGTTGGGGGATGAGCAGTTCTTC
cdr3_aa: CAISEEAGGLGDEQFF

v_call: TRBV20-1
j_call: TRBJ1-4
cdr3_length: 11
clone_size: many
d_call: -
cdr3_nt: TGCAGTGCTAGAGGTCAGGGAAAACTGTTTTTT
cdr3_aa: CSARGQGKLFF

v_call: TRBV12-3/TRBV12-4
j_call: TRBJ1-3
cdr3_length: 14
clone_size: few
d_call: -
cdr3_nt: TGTGCCAGCACCCTGAGGCACTCTGGAAACACCATATATTTT
cdr3_aa: CASTLRHSGNTIYF

v_call: TRBV29-1
j_call: TRBJ2-7
cdr3_length: 14
clone_size: few
d_call: -
cdr3_nt: TGCAGCGTTCGATCCGGAGGGCCGGCCTACGAGCAGTACTTC
cdr3_aa: CSVRSGGPAYEQYF

v_call: TRBV12-3/TRBV12-4
j_call: TRBJ1-5
cdr3_length: 13
clone_size: -
d_call: TRBD1
cdr3_nt: TGTGCCAGCAGGCCGACAGGGGCCCAGCCCCAGCATTTT
cdr3_aa: CASRPTGAQPQHF

v_call: TRBV20-1
j_call: TRBJ2-1
cdr3_length: 15
clone_size: few
d_call: -
cdr3_nt: TGCAGTGCTGCTTCAACTAGATACTCCTACAATGAGCAGTTCTTC
cdr3_aa: CSAASTRYSYNEQFF

v_call: TRBV20-1
j_call: TRBJ2-6
cdr3_length: 14
clone_size: few
d_call: -
cdr3_nt: TGCAGTGCTCCCGGATACTCTGGGGCCAACGTCCTGACTTTC
cdr3_aa: CSAPGYSGANVLTF

v_call: TRBV20-1
j_call: TRBJ1-6
cdr3_length: 13
clone_size: few
d_call: -
cdr3_nt: TGCAGTGCTAGTATGTATGGTGATTCACCCCTCCACTTT
cdr3_aa: CSASMYGDSPLHF

v_call: TRBV5-1
j_call: TRBJ2-3
cdr3_length: 15
clone_size: -
d_call: TRBD2
cdr3_nt: TGCGCCAGCAGCTTGCTAGCGGGAGTTGGAGATACGCAGTATTTT
cdr3_aa: CASSLLAGVGDTQYF

v_call: TRBV20-1
j_call: TRBJ2-3
cdr3_length: 16
clone_size: few
d_call: -
cdr3_nt: TGCAGTGCTAGAGATGCATCGGGGGGCCCATCAGATACGCAGTATTTT
cdr3_aa: CSARDASGGPSDTQYF

v_call: TRBV29-1
j_call: TRBJ2-7
cdr3_length: 12
clone_size: -
d_call: -
cdr3_nt: TGCAGCGTAGAAACAGGGTCCTACGAGCAGTACTTC
cdr3_aa: CSVETGSYEQYF

v_call: TRBV12-3/TRBV12-4
j_call: TRBJ1-2
cdr3_length: 14
clone_size: few
d_call: TRBD1
cdr3_nt: TGTGCCAGCACCCTAAACACAGGGGAGTTCGGCTACACCTTC
cdr3_aa: CASTLNTGEFGYTF

v_call: TRBV30
j_call: TRBJ2-7
cdr3_length: 13
clone_size: few
d_call: -
cdr3_nt: TGTGCCTGGAGAAAACGGGCAACCTACGAGCAGTACTTC
cdr3_aa: CAWRKRATYEQYF

v_call: TRBV11-3
j_call: TRBJ2-3
cdr3_length: 14
clone_size: -
d_call: -
cdr3_nt: TGTGCCAGCAGCTTTGGCCTAGCAATAGATACGCAGTATTTT
cdr3_aa: CASSFGLAIDTQYF

v_call: TRBV11-2
j_call: TRBJ1-5
cdr3_length: 13
clone_size: few
d_call: -
cdr3_nt: TGTGCCAGCAGCTTAGGCAGCTATCAGCCCCAGCATTTT
cdr3_aa: CASSLGSYQPQHF

v_call: TRBV5-1
j_call: TRBJ2-2
cdr3_length: 19
clone_size: -
d_call: TRBD2
cdr3_nt: TGCGCCAGCAGCTTGGTAGGGCGGGAGGCCTCCCTCAACACCGGGAAGCTGTTTTTT
cdr3_aa: CASSLVGREASLNTGKLFF

v_call: TRBV6-1
j_call: TRBJ1-2
cdr3_length: 16
clone_size: -
d_call: -
cdr3_nt: TGTGCCAGCAGTGAAGCATCGTCCAGGGCAGGCTATGGCTACACCTTC
cdr3_aa: CASSEASSRAGYGYTF

v_call: TRBV7-9
j_call: TRBJ1-1
cdr3_length: 14
clone_size: few
d_call: -
cdr3_nt: TGTGCCAGCAGCTTTGGTCGCGGGAACACTGAAGCTTTCTTT
cdr3_aa: CASSFGRGNTEAFF

v_call: TRBV13
j_call: TRBJ2-3
cdr3_length: 13
clone_size: -
d_call: -
cdr3_nt: TGTGCCAGCAGCTTATATAGCGCAGATACGCAGTATTTT
cdr3_aa: CASSLYSADTQYF

v_call: TRBV11-2
j_call: TRBJ2-1
cdr3_length: 15
clone_size: few
d_call: -
cdr3_nt: TGTGCCAGCAGCTTAGAGAGCGTCTCCTACAATGAGCAGTTCTTC
cdr3_aa: CASSLESVSYNEQFF

v_call: TRBV10-3
j_call: TRBJ1-5
cdr3_length: 14
clone_size: -
d_call: TRBD1
cdr3_nt: TGTGCCATCAGTGACGGGACAGGGGATCAGCCCCAGCATTTT
cdr3_aa: CAISDGTGDQPQHF

v_call: TRBV6-1
j_call: TRBJ1-1
cdr3_length: 13
clone_size: once
d_call: -
cdr3_nt: TGTGCCAGCAGTGATACTGGGAACACTGAAGCTTTCTTT
cdr3_aa: CASSDTGNTEAFF

v_call: TRBV7-6
j_call: TRBJ2-3
cdr3_length: 15
clone_size: few
d_call: -
cdr3_nt: TGTGCCAGCAGCCCCCGGGGGAGAGAGACAGATACGCAGTATTTT
cdr3_aa: CASSPRGRETDTQYF

v_call: TRBV12-3/TRBV12-4
j_call: TRBJ2-5
cdr3_length: 14
clone_size: -
d_call: TRBD1
cdr3_nt: TGTGCCAGCAGTAAGATGGACAGGGAAGAGACCCAGTACTTC
cdr3_aa: CASSKMDREETQYF

v_call: TRBV20-1
j_call: TRBJ2-7
cdr3_length: 16
clone_size: -
d_call: TRBD2
cdr3_nt: TGCAGTGCTCCCAGGGTCGGACTAGCGGCTTCCTACGAGCAGTACTTC
cdr3_aa: CSAPRVGLAASYEQYF

v_call: TRBV20-1
j_call: TRBJ2-3
cdr3_length: 14
clone_size: -
d_call: TRBD1
cdr3_nt: TGCAGTGCTATTGACAGGGTTCGCACAGATACGCAGTATTTT
cdr3_aa: CSAIDRVRTDTQYF

v_call: TRBV29-1
j_call: TRBJ2-7
cdr3_length: 16
clone_size: -
d_call: TRBD2
cdr3_nt: TGCAGCGTTGAGGGGCCACTAGCGGGAGGGTCCTACGAGCAGTACTTC
cdr3_aa: CSVEGPLAGGSYEQYF

v_call: TRBV5-1
j_call: TRBJ1-1
cdr3_length: 17
clone_size: many
d_call: -
cdr3_nt: TGCGCCAGCAGCTTGAGAATTAATCGGTTGCGGGACACTGAAGCTTTCTTT
cdr3_aa: CASSLRINRLRDTEAFF

v_call: TRBV20-1
j_call: TRBJ1-2
cdr3_length: 13
clone_size: few
d_call: TRBD1
cdr3_nt: TGCAGTGCTGATGGGACAGATTATGAAGGCTACACCTTC
cdr3_aa: CSADGTDYEGYTF

v_call: TRBV15
j_call: TRBJ1-3
cdr3_length: 15
clone_size: -
d_call: -
cdr3_nt: TGTGCCACCAGCAGGGAGTTGGGCTCTGGAAACACCATATATTTT
cdr3_aa: CATSRELGSGNTIYF

v_call: TRBV5-1
j_call: TRBJ2-7
cdr3_length: 16
clone_size: -
d_call: TRBD2
cdr3_nt: TGCGCCAGCAGCTTGGCCTCGACTAGCGACTCCTACGAGCAGTACTTC
cdr3_aa: CASSLASTSDSYEQYF

v_call: TRBV24-1
j_call: TRBJ2-1
cdr3_length: 12
clone_size: few
d_call: -
cdr3_nt: TGTGCCACCAGTAAAGGGTACAATGAGCAGTTCTTC
cdr3_aa: CATSKGYNEQFF

v_call: TRBV7-8
j_call: TRBJ1-6
cdr3_length: 16
clone_size: -
d_call: TRBD1
cdr3_nt: TGTGCCAGCAGCGTGGGACAGGGACGTTCTATAATTCCTGTCCACTTT
cdr3_aa: CASSVGQGRSIIPVHF

v_call: TRBV3-1
j_call: TRBJ1-2
cdr3_length: 14
clone_size: few
d_call: -
cdr3_nt: TGTGCCAGCAGCCCGCTGTGGGACCTCTATGGCTACACCTTC
cdr3_aa: CASSPLWDLYGYTF

v_call: TRBV4-2
j_call: TRBJ1-6
cdr3_length: 16
clone_size: -
d_call: -
cdr3_nt: TGTGCCAGCAGCCTATCCACCTTTGGAAAATATTCACCCCTCCACTTT
cdr3_aa: CASSLSTFGKYSPLHF

v_call: TRBV19
j_call: TRBJ1-1
cdr3_length: 12
clone_size: -
d_call: -
cdr3_nt: TGTGCCAGTACCCGGAGGGGAGGTGAAGCTTTCTTT
cdr3_aa: CASTRRGGEAFF

v_call: TRBV12-3/TRBV12-4
j_call: TRBJ2-1
cdr3_length: 15
clone_size: few
d_call: TRBD1
cdr3_nt: TGTGCCAGCAGTGACTGGGACAGGGGTCGGGATGAGCAGTTCTTC
cdr3_aa: CASSDWDRGRDEQFF

v_call: TRBV12-3/TRBV12-4
j_call: TRBJ1-6
cdr3_length: 14
clone_size: -
d_call: -
cdr3_nt: TGTGCCAGCAGTCTGACCGGGGGTAGCTCACCCCTCCACTTT
cdr3_aa: CASSLTGGSSPLHF

v_call: TRBV12-3/TRBV12-4
j_call: TRBJ2-7
cdr3_length: 14
clone_size: few
d_call: TRBD2
cdr3_nt: TGTGCCACCGGTCGGACTAGCGGGACCTACGAGCAGTACTTC
cdr3_aa: CATGRTSGTYEQYF

v_call: TRBV29-1
j_call: TRBJ1-2
cdr3_length: 12
clone_size: few
d_call: -
cdr3_nt: TGCAGCGTTGAAGAGCCAAACTATGGCTACACCTTC
cdr3_aa: CSVEEPNYGYTF

v_call: TRBV4-2
j_call: TRBJ2-3
cdr3_length: 16
clone_size: -
d_call: TRBD2
cdr3_nt: TGTGCCAGCAGCCAAGATTCGGGAGGGGGCACAGATACGCAGTATTTT
cdr3_aa: CASSQDSGGGTDTQYF

v_call: TRBV7-2
j_call: TRBJ2-3
cdr3_length: 10
clone_size: -
d_call: -
cdr3_nt: TGTGCCAGCAGCTTAGCTTCTATTCATTTT
cdr3_aa: CASSLASIHF

v_call: TRBV20-1
j_call: TRBJ2-7
cdr3_length: 12
clone_size: -
d_call: -
cdr3_nt: TGCAGTGCTAGGAGGGACTCCTACGAGCAGTACTTC
cdr3_aa: CSARRDSYEQYF

v_call: TRBV7-2
j_call: TRBJ2-6
cdr3_length: 16
clone_size: few
d_call: -
cdr3_nt: TGTGCCAGCAGCCCCCCTGAACACTCTGGGGCCAACGTCCTGACTTTC
cdr3_aa: CASSPPEHSGANVLTF

v_call: TRBV6-2/TRBV6-3
j_call: TRBJ1-5
cdr3_length: 16
clone_size: -
d_call: -
cdr3_nt: TGTGCCAGCAGTTACTCGGAGGGACGGAAAAATCAGCCCCAGCATTTT
cdr3_aa: CASSYSEGRKNQPQHF

v_call: TRBV2
j_call: TRBJ2-3
cdr3_length: 15
clone_size: -
d_call: TRBD1
cdr3_nt: TGTGCCAGCAGCCGGGACAGGGGCCTCACAGATACGCAGTATTTT
cdr3_aa: CASSRDRGLTDTQYF